A selection of T cell receptor beta chains follows, all from one sample in a study of cytomegalovirus exposure and HLA in healthy donors. The table came from immunoSEQ multiplex PCR; TCRdb's copy has only in-frame clones and leaves some out. The table lists around 300,000 clones, 88% of them singletons. Input material: PBMCs. The receptor source for this set is a man aged 30-40 years in good health and CMV-seronegative. Each CDR3 is given with its conserved first and last residue. The order of the fields is D gene, V gene, J gene, clone size, CDR3 protein, CDR3 DNA. The D gene is left open where the match is weak. Clone size is given for some rows only: seen once, a few or many times, or a class if the clone is expanded.

d_call: -
v_call: TRBV6-5
j_call: TRBJ2-7
clone_size: -
cdr3_aa: CASSYPEEKQYF
cdr3_nt: TGTGCCAGCAGTTACCCAGAGGAGAAGCAGTACTTC

d_call: TRBD1
v_call: TRBV7-2
j_call: TRBJ1-4
clone_size: once
cdr3_aa: CASSLGQAVGEKLFF
cdr3_nt: TGTGCCAGCAGCTTGGGACAGGCCGTTGGTGAAAAACTGTTTTTT

d_call: TRBD1
v_call: TRBV4-1
j_call: TRBJ1-3
clone_size: -
cdr3_aa: CASSQEGGQGASGNTIYF
cdr3_nt: TGCGCCAGCAGCCAAGAAGGGGGACAGGGGGCGAGTGGAAACACCATATATTTT

d_call: -
v_call: TRBV6-1
j_call: TRBJ2-1
clone_size: -
cdr3_aa: CASSEATADYNEQFF
cdr3_nt: TGTGCCAGCAGTGAAGCAACAGCCGATTACAATGAGCAGTTCTTC

d_call: -
v_call: TRBV6-5
j_call: TRBJ1-2
clone_size: few
cdr3_aa: CASSYLGGTNYGYTF
cdr3_nt: TGTGCCAGCAGTTACCTAGGAGGGACTAACTATGGCTACACCTTC

d_call: -
v_call: TRBV5-6
j_call: TRBJ2-7
clone_size: -
cdr3_aa: CASSLALSSYEQYF
cdr3_nt: TGTGCCAGCAGCTTGGCGCTCAGCTCCTACGAGCAGTACTTC

d_call: -
v_call: TRBV6-5
j_call: TRBJ2-3
clone_size: -
cdr3_aa: CASSYSVASSTDTQYF
cdr3_nt: TGTGCCAGCAGTTACTCGGTGGCCTCTAGCACAGATACGCAGTATTTT

d_call: -
v_call: TRBV19
j_call: TRBJ2-1
clone_size: -
cdr3_aa: CASSIDSAGVSEQFF
cdr3_nt: TGTGCCAGTAGTATAGATTCTGCAGGGGTCAGTGAGCAGTTCTTC

d_call: -
v_call: TRBV25-1
j_call: TRBJ2-1
clone_size: -
cdr3_aa: CASSESPVREQFF
cdr3_nt: TGTGCCAGCAGTGAATCCCCGGTTCGCGAGCAGTTCTTC

d_call: -
v_call: TRBV6-1
j_call: TRBJ1-2
clone_size: -
cdr3_aa: CASSSGVGYGYTF
cdr3_nt: TGTGCCAGCAGTTCAGGGGTTGGCTATGGCTACACCTTC

d_call: -
v_call: TRBV4-1
j_call: TRBJ1-3
clone_size: -
cdr3_aa: CASSRQEEAGNTIYF
cdr3_nt: TGCGCCAGCAGCCGGCAGGAGGAGGCTGGAAACACCATATATTTT

d_call: -
v_call: TRBV7-2
j_call: TRBJ1-1
clone_size: -
cdr3_aa: CASSRRVDTEAFF
cdr3_nt: TGTGCCAGCAGCCGGCGGGTGGACACTGAAGCTTTCTTT

d_call: TRBD1
v_call: TRBV18
j_call: TRBJ1-2
clone_size: few
cdr3_aa: CASSPLPPGQGTDYGYTF
cdr3_nt: TGTGCCAGCTCACCACTACCCCCGGGACAGGGAACAGACTATGGCTACACCTTC

d_call: -
v_call: TRBV6-6
j_call: TRBJ2-2
clone_size: -
cdr3_aa: CASSPPYGNTGELFF
cdr3_nt: TGTGCCAGCAGTCCCCCCTACGGGAACACCGGGGAGCTGTTTTTT